This TCR beta chain was recorded in a study of T cells after yellow fever vaccination. This clonotype was found a few times. By 5'RACE template switching, TCR cDNA was produced, with a universal primer site and UMIs added in the process. TCRdb redid the calling of the 5' RACE reads with MiXCR, one entry per CDR3 protein. The sample yields hundreds of thousands of distinct CDR3 sequences, about 9.5% seen once. The sample in question was PBMCs, obtained on the day of the first yellow fever vaccination. The receptor comes from a man between 18 and 35 years old who received the YFV17D yellow fever vaccine.

The CDR3 reads CAISESPGQGNYEQYF. CDR3 bases: TGTGCCATCAGTGAGTCCCCGGGACAGGGAAACTACGAGCAGTACTTC. The chain has TRBV10-3 and TRBJ2-7, with TRBD1 matching 9 bases. CDR1 and CDR2 from the germline V gene are ENHRY and SYGVKD. The CDR3 is 16 amino acids. The V and J ends lost 0 bases and 3 bases, in that order; junction bases with no gene match: 6.